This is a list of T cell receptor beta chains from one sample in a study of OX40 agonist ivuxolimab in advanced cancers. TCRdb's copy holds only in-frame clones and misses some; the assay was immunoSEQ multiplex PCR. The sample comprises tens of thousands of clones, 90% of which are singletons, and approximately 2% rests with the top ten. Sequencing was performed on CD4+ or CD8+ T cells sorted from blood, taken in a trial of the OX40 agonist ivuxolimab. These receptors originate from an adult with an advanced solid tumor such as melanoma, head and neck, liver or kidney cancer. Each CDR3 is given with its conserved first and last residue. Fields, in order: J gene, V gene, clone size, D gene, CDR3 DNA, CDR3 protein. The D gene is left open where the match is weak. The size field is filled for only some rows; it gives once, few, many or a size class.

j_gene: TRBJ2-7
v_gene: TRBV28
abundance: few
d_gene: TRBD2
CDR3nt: TGTGCCAGCAGTTCCCCTCGGGGTGGGACTAGCGGAACCTACGAGCAGTACTTC
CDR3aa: CASSSPRGGTSGTYEQYF

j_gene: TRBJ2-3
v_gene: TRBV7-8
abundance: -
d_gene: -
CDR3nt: TGTGCCAGCAGCCTCGGGACCGGTGGTAACGCAGATACGCAGTATTTT
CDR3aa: CASSLGTGGNADTQYF

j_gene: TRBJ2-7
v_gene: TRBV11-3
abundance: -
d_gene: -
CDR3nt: TGTGCCAGCAGCTTAGTGGGGATGCTTTACGAGCAGTACTTC
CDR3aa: CASSLVGMLYEQYF

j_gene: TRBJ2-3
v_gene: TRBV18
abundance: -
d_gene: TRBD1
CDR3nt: TGTGCCAGCTCACCAAGACAGGGAATCATATGGGACACAGATACGCAGTATTTT
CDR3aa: CASSPRQGIIWDTDTQYF

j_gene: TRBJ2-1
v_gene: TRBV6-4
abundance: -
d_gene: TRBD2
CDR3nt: TGTGCCAGCCGTTCGGGACTAGGAGGTGGTAATGAGCAGTTCTTC
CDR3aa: CASRSGLGGGNEQFF

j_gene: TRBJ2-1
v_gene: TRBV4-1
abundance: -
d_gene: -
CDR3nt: TGCGCCAGCAGCCCTCTCGGGAATGAGCAGTTCTTC
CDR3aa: CASSPLGNEQFF

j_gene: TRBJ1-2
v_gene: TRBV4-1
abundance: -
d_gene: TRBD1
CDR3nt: TGCGCCAGCAGCCCGGGACAGGAGAGGGGCTACACCTTC
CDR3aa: CASSPGQERGYTF

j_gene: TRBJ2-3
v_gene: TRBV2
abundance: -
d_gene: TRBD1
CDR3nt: TGTGCCAGCAGTGATTCGGTTGGGACAGGGAAGTATTTT
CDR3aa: CASSDSVGTGKYF

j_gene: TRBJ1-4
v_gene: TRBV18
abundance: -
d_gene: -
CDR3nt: TGTGCCAGCTCACCCCCGGGTAGTGAAAAACTGTTTTTT
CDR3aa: CASSPPGSEKLFF

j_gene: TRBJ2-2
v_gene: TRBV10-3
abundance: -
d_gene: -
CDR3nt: TGTGCCACCTCCTTTGACGGAGCCGGGGAGCTGTTTTTT
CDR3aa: CATSFDGAGELFF

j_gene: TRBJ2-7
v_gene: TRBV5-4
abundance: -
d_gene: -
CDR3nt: TGTGCCAGCAGCTTGGGCCAGGTAGCCTACGAGCAGTACTTC
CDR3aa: CASSLGQVAYEQYF